One sample yielded the 8 T cell receptor beta chains listed below, sequenced in a study of shared clonotypes between healthy human individuals. Repertoires were generated with immunoSEQ multiplex PCR, while TCRdb's copy carries only in-frame clones and drops some. The profile shows 2,500,000 or so clones, approximately 90% of them singletons. The material sequenced was naive CD4+ T cells sorted from blood. Subset specified: CD45RA+ positively selected. All receptors derive from a man in his late teens or twenties in good health.

The CDR3 DNA is TGCGCCAGCAGCCCCCCGGGGGAGCTAGCGGGCCCCTGGGCCCAGTACTTC. This codes for CASSPPGELAGPWAQYF. The chain recombines TRBV4-1 with TRBJ2-5; 8 nucleotides align to TRBD2. Germline assignment: CDR1 MGHRA and CDR2 YSYEKL. V shed 4 bases, J shed 9 bases, and the junction held 19 bases outside the gene matches. This CDR3 comprises 17 residues.

This chain uses TRBV7-2 with TRBJ2-5; TRBD1 agrees at 7 bases. The CDR3 has 15 amino acids. Germline V lookup: CDR1 SGHTA, CDR2 FQGNSA. V was pared by 5 bases and J by 4 bases, with 10 bases of the junction left unmatched. CDR3 residues: CASSRMGQWGETQYF. In DNA, the CDR3 is TGTGCCAGCAGCCGGATGGGACAGTGGGGAGAGACCCAGTACTTC.

This chain uses TRBV10-3 with TRBJ1-5, with D possibly being TRBD1 (5 bases). The CDR3 contains 13 residues. The ends were cut back, 4 bases at V and 5 bases at J, with 9 bases in the middle. Germline CDR1 and CDR2: ENHRY and SYGVKD. The CDR3 sequence: CAISGVGDQPQHF. Written as DNA, the CDR3 is TGTGCCATCAGTGGCGTGGGGGATCAGCCCCAGCATTTT.

With regard to this clone: Mismatch with germline at one junction end may stem from a read error. V gene TRBV7-7 combines with J gene TRBJ2-2; D is unresolved. Germline CDR1 and CDR2: SSHAT and FNYEAQ (reference sequence). CDR3 size: 15 residues. The CDR3 loop reads CASSHRGSNTGELFF. CDR3 sequence (DNA): TGTGCTAGCAGCCACAGAGGATCGAACACCGGGGAGCTGTTTTTT. Complete variable domain (other parts from reference TRBV7-7 and TRBJ2-2): GAGVSQSPRYKVTKRGQDVTLRCDPISSHATLYWYQQALGQGPEFLTYFNYEAQPDKSGLPSDRFSAERPEGSISTLTIQRTEQRDSAMYRCASSHRGSNTGELFFGEGSRLTVL.

The genes are TRBV10-1 and TRBJ2-3, with TRBD2 identical over 12 bases. The CDR3 is 17 amino acids. V shed 4 bases, J shed 0 bases, and the junction held 5 bases outside the gene matches. Germline CDR1 reads WNHNN; CDR2 reads SYGVQD (reference sequence). For the CDR3, the DNA is TGCGCCAGCAGTGGCGGACTAGCGGGGCCGAGCACAGATACGCAGTATTTT. Amino acid sequence: CASSGGLAGPSTDTQYF.

On this clone itself: An end of the junction differs from the germline gene, which may be a read error. The chain recombines TRBV7-2 with TRBJ1-1, with 7 nucleotides matching TRBD1. The V gene's germline CDR1 is SGHTA and CDR2 FQGNSA. CDR3 length equals 16 residues. CDR3 protein: CASSPTRDSVKTEAFF. The CDR3 bases are TGTGCCAGCAGCCCTACCCGGGACAGTGTGAAAACTGAAGCTTTCTTT.

The rearrangement links TRBV9 to TRBJ2-5; either TRBD1 or TRBD2 may supply D (6 bases each). The closer fit of TRBJ2-7 to the DNA end suggests the J call may be wrong. The CDR3 extends over 15 amino acids. CDR1 SGDLS and CDR2 YYNGEE come from the germline V gene. The CDR3 coding sequence is TGTGCCAGCAGCGTAGGGAGGGGGTTGCTCTACGAGCAGTACTTC. The encoded protein is CASSVGRGLLYEQYF.

V gene TRBV6-5 combines with J gene TRBJ2-7; 11 bases line up with TRBD2. The CDR3 has 14 residues. Germline CDR1 MNHEY, CDR2 SVGAGI. V trimming: 2 bases; J trimming: 5 bases; junction bases outside the gene matches: 2. The CDR3 loop reads CASSYTSGSNEQYF. CDR3 coding DNA: TGTGCCAGCAGTTACACTAGCGGGAGCAACGAGCAGTACTTC.